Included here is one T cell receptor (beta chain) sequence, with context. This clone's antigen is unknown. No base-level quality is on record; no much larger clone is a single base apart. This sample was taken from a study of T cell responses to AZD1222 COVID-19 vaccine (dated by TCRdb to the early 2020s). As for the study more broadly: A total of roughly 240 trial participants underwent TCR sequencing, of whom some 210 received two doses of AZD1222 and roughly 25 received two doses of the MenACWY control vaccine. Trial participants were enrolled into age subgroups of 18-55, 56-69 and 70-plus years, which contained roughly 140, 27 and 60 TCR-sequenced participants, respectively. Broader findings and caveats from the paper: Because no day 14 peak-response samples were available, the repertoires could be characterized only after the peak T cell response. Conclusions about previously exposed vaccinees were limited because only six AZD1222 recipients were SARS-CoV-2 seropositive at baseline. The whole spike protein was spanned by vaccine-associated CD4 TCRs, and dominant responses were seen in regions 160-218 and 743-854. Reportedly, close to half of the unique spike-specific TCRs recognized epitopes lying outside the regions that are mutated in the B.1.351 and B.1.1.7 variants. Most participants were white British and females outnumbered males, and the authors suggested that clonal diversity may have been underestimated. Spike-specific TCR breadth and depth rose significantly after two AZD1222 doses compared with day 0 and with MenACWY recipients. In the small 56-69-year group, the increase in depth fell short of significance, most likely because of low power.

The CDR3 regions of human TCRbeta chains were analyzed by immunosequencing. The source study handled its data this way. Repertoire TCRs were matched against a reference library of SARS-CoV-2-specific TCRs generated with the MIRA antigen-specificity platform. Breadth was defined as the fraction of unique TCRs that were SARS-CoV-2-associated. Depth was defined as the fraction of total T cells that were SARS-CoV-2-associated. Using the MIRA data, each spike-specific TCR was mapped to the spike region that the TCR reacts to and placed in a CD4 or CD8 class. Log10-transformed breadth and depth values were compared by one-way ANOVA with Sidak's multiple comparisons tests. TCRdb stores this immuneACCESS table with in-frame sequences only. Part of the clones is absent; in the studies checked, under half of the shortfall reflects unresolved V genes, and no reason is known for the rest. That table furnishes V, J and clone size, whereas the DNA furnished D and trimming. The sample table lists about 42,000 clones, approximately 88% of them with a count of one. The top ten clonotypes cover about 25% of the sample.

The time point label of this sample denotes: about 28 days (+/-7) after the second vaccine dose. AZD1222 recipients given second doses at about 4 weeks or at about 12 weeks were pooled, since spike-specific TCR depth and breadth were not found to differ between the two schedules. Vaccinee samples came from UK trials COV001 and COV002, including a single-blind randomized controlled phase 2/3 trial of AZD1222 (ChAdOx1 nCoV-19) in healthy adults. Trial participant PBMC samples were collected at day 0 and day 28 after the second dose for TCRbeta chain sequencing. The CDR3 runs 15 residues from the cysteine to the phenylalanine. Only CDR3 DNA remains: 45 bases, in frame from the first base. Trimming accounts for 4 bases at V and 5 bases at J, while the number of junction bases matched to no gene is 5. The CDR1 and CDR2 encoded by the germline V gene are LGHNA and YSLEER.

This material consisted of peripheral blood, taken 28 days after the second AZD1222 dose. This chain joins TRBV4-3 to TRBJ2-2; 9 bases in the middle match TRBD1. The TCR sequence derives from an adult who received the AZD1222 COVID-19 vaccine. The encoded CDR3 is CASSLDRGWTGELFF. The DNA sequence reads TGCGCCAGCAGCCTAGACAGGGGGTGGACCGGGGAGCTGTTTTTT.